This T cell receptor beta chain was identified during a study of blood T cell repertoires in COVID-19. For the study at large: There were acute and convalescent COVID-19 samples, and they came from the United States, Italy and Spain. T cells, B-cell-depleted T cells, or PBMCs provided the cDNA or gDNA that served as material.

Seattle enrolled patients during active infection and tracked them longitudinally. Germline V lookup: CDR1 SGHNT, CDR2 YYREEE (reference sequence). The CDR3 has 16 residues. Losses at the gene ends were 6 bases for V and 7 bases for J; bases not matched to a gene: 16. Authors' analysis steps: Counts of nucleated cells, estimated from reference gene primer amplification, were obtained. Measured with immunoSEQ multiplex PCR; TCRdb has only the in-frame clones, and not every one. Clone size and the V and J calls come from that table; the DNA yielded D and trimming. The table has 250,000 or so clones, 85% to 90% seen once. This clone was picked up one time.

The source is a woman aged 60-75 years with COVID-19, enrolled during active disease. The material sequenced was peripheral blood. The chain has TRBV5-4 and TRBJ2-1; 7 nucleotides match TRBD2. The CDR3: CASKLGGRGGVNEQFF. DNA of the CDR3: TGTGCCAGCAAACTCGGTGGGAGGGGCGGGGTGAATGAGCAGTTCTTC.